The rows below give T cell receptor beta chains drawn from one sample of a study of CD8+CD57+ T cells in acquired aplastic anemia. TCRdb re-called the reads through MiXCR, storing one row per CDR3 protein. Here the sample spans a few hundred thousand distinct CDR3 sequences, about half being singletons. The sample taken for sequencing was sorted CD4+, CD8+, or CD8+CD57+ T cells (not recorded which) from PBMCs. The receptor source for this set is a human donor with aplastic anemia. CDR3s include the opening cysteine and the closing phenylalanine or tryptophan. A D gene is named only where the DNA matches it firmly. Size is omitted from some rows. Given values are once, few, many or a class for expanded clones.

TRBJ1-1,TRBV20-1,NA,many,TGCAGTGCTCCATACCATGGGAACACTGAAGCTTTCTTT,CSAPYHGNTEAFF
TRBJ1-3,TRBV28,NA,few,TGTGCCAGCAGTTTATGGGGGGCCTACACCATATATTTT,CASSLWGAYTIYF
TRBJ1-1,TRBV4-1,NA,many,TGCGCCAGCAGCCAAGATCGTTGGGGGAACACTGAAGCTTTCTTT,CASSQDRWGNTEAFF
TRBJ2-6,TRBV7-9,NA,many,TGTGCCAGCAGCTTAGTAGGGAACGGGGCCAACGTCCTGACTTTC,CASSLVGNGANVLTF
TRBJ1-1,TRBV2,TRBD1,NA,TGTGCCAGCATGGGGCCCGGACAGGGGGAAGCTTTCTTT,CASMGPGQGEAFF
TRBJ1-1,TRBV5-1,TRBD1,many,TGCGCCAGCAGCTTGGAGGGGGCGCTCCGGAACACTGAAGCTTTCTTT,CASSLEGALRNTEAFF
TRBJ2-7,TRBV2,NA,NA,TGTGCCAGCAGTTATCTAGGGCCCCTCTCCTACGAGCAGTACTTC,CASSYLGPLSYEQYF
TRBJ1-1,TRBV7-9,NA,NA,TGTGCCAGCTCACCTCTAACAGGGATCACTGAAGCTTTCTTT,CASSPLTGITEAFF
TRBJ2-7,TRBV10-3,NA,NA,TGTGCCAGCAGTTTGACTAGAAGCTCTATCGAGCAGTACTTC,CASSLTRSSIEQYF
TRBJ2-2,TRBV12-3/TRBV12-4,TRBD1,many,TGTGCCAGCAGCCGGGACAGGGGTACCGGGGAGCTGTTTTTT,CASSRDRGTGELFF
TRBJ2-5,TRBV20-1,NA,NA,TGCAGTGCCAGCCCAAGCCAAGAGACCCGGCACTTC,CSASPSQETRHF
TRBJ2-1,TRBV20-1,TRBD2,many,TGCAGTGCTAGAGCCGACCTTTCTAGCGGTGAGCAGTTCTTC,CSARADLSSGEQFF
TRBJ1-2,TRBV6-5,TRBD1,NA,TGTGCCAGCAGACGGGACAGGGGTGTTGGCTACACCTTC,CASRRDRGVGYTF
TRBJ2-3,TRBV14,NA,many,TGTGCCAGCAGCCAGAAACCGGGACCCAATATAAGGGATACGCAGTATTTT,CASSQKPGPNIRDTQYF
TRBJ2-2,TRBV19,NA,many,TGTGCCAGTAGTATCTCAACGAACACCGGGGAGCTGTTTTTT,CASSISTNTGELFF
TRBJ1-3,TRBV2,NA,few,TGTGCCAGCAATGTCTGGCAGCCCGCCGGGGGAAACACCATATATTTT,CASNVWQPAGGNTIYF
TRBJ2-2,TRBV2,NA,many,TGTGCCAGCAGTGAAGCGGCCGGGGAGCTGTTTTTT,CASSEAAGELFF
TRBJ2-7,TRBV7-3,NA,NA,TGTGCCAGCAGCTACGGGCCCTCCTACGAGCAGTACTTC,CASSYGPSYEQYF
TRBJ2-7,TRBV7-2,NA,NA,TGTGCCAGCAGAGGGACCTGGGGAGCCCACGAGCAGTACTTC,CASRGTWGAHEQYF
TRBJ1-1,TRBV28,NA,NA,TGTGCCAGCAGTCGACAGCTAGGTGTTGAAGCTTTCTTT,CASSRQLGVEAFF
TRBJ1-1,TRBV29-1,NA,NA,TGCAGCGCAAGCCAGGCGGACACTGAAGCTTTCTTT,CSASQADTEAFF
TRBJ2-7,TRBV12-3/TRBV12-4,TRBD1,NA,TGTGCCAGCAGTTCGACAGACAGGGACAACGAGCAGTACTTC,CASSSTDRDNEQYF
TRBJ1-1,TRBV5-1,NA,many,TGCGCCAGCAGCTTGGCGGACGACACTGAAGCTTTCTTT,CASSLADDTEAFF
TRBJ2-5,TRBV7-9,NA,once,TGTGCCAGCAGCCGCGGCGGGGTGGGGGGGACCCAGTACTTC,CASSRGGVGGTQYF
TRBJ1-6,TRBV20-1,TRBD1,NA,TGCAGTGCTCCCCGGGACAGAATCGATTCACCCCTCCACTTT,CSAPRDRIDSPLHF
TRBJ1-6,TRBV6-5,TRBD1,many,TGTGCCAGCACCTCGGGACAGTATAATTCACCCCTCCACTTT,CASTSGQYNSPLHF
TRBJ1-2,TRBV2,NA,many,TGTGCCAGCAGTGAAGCGCAAACCGCTTATGGCTACACCTTC,CASSEAQTAYGYTF
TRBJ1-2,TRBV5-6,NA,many,TGTGCCAGCAGCTTGGTTGAACAGGGAAACTATGGCTACACCTTC,CASSLVEQGNYGYTF
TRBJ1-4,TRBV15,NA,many,TGTGCCACCAGCCCCATGGGGGGTTGGGGTTCTAATGAAAAACTGTTTTTT,CATSPMGGWGSNEKLFF
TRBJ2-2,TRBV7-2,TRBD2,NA,TGTGCCAGCAGCCCACAGCCCCTAGCGGGGCGCACCGGGGAGCTGTTTTTT,CASSPQPLAGRTGELFF
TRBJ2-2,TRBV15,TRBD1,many,TGTGCCACCAGCACGGAGACAGGGGGCAGTAGGGCCGGGGAGCTGTTTTTT,CATSTETGGSRAGELFF
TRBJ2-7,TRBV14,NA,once,TGTGCCAGCAGCCACTCGGGCAATACACGCTACGAGCAGTACTTC,CASSHSGNTRYEQYF
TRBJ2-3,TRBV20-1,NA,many,TGCAGTGCGAGCGGAAGCACAGATACGCAGTATTTT,CSASGSTDTQYF
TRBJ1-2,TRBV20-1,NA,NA,TGCAGTGCTAGCGGAACCGGGACTTGGGATATCTATGGCTACACCTTC,CSASGTGTWDIYGYTF
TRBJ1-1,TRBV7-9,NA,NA,TGTGCCAGCAGCTTTGGGGAGATGAACACTGAAGCTTTCTTT,CASSFGEMNTEAFF
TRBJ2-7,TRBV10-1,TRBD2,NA,TGCGCCAGCAGTGAGTCTAGCGGGGGGGCCTCCTACGAGCAGTACTTC,CASSESSGGASYEQYF
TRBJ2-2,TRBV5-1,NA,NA,TGCGCCAGCAGCCTACCTGGGGGGCGACGGCTGAACACCGGGGAGCTGTTTTTT,CASSLPGGRRLNTGELFF